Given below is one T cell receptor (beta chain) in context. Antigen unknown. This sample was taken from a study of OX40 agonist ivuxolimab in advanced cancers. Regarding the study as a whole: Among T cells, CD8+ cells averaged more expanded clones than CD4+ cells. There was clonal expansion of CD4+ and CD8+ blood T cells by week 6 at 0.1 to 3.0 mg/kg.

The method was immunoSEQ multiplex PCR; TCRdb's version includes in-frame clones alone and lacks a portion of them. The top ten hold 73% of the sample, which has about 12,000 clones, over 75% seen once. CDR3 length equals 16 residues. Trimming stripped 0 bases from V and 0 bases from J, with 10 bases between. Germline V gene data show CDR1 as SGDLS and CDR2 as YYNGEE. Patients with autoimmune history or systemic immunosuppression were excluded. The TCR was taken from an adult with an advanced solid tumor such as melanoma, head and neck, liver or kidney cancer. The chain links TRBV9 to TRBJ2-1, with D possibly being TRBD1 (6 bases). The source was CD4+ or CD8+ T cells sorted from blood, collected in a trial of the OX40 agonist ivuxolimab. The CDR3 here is CASSVGGRSSYNEQFF. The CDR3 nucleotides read TGTGCCAGCAGCGTAGGGGGGCGTTCCTCCTACAATGAGCAGTTCTTC.